This TCR beta chain was obtained from a study of T cells after posttransplantation cyclophosphamide. This CDR3 spans 13 amino acids. V gave up 2 bases and J gave up 5 bases, with 10 bases separating them. The germline gives CDR1 SNHLY, CDR2 FYNNEI. Whole-study findings and limits: Donor CD8+ memory clones often dominated recipient blood repertoires at later times. Tissue-infiltrating T cells from skin or gut overlapped little with blood T cells. TRB clonality was highly associated with recipient CMV seropositivity and reactivation.

This related bone marrow graft donor gave peripheral blood on the day of marrow donation. Using immunoSEQ multiplex PCR, the repertoire was profiled, and TCRdb retains in-frame clones only, with some absent. This sample comprises under 30,000 clones, none seen once only. This clone has at least ten counts. Its specificity is not known. The chain links TRBV2 to TRBJ2-7, with D possibly matching TRBD2 (5 bases). The origin of this receptor is a woman aged 60-70 years in good health, CMV-negative, and a related stem cell transplant donor. The sequenced sample consisted of PBMCs. The CDR3 loop is CASSEPRVHEQYF. DNA of the CDR3: TGTGCCAGCAGTGAACCGAGGGTCCACGAGCAGTACTTC.